The clone carrying this TCR beta chain occurred a few times. Time point noted: persistent/refractory GD, antithyroid drugs over 5 years with positive TRAb. Following extraction of RNA from PBMCs, that RNA was used to make the TCR library. Germline V gene sequence: CDR1 DFQATT, CDR2 SNEGSKA (reference sequence). With 1 base removed from V and 4 bases from J, the gap between germline ends came to 16 bases. The CDR3 is 15 amino acids. According to the study, TCR beta libraries were built with iRepertoire HTBI primers and CDR3-region Arm-PCR. TCRdb reprocessed the multiplex PCR reads with MiXCR, giving one entry per CDR3 protein. The data show a few hundred thousand distinct CDR3 sequences, with around 23% seen just once and around 30% held by the top ten. The data originate from a study of regulatory T cells in long-lasting Graves disease.

The specimen comprised peripheral blood mononuclear cells (PBMCs), sampled when the disease was refractory, from a patient treated with antithyroid drugs. The genes are TRBV20-1 and TRBJ1-1; the D gene is possibly TRBD1 (6 bases). The TCR originated in a woman between 35 and 50 years old with Graves disease. The CDR3 coding sequence is TGCAGTGCTAGAGTAACAGGGAGGGCGGGCACTGAAGCTTTCTTT. This codes for CSARVTGRAGTEAFF.